Given below is one TCR beta chain in context. This record belongs to a study of shared clonotypes between healthy human individuals. Germline lookup yields CDR1 SGHNT and CDR2 YYREEE (reference sequence). Unmatched junction bases numbered 7, after V lost 4 bases and J lost 4 bases. The CDR3 covers 15 residues. Those who donated, Caucasian adults without exception, all lived in Nashville, Tennessee. It was roughly 100 million PBMCs that unsorted samples used for genomic DNA. Replicate PCRs run on unsorted PBMC used around 0.3 ug DNA, which was 25,000 to 30,000 T cell genomes. The table came from immunoSEQ multiplex PCR; TCRdb's copy has only in-frame clones and leaves some out. The sample yields about 480,000 clones, 79% seen once.

Specimen: PBMCs. This clonotype was obtained from a woman aged 40 to 50 in good health. Some clones in this sample may be carry-over from other donors' samples. The chain combines TRBV5-4 with TRBJ2-7, with 11 bases aligning to TRBD2. CDR3: CASSRGTSGSYEQYF. Written as DNA, the CDR3 is TGTGCCAGCAGCCGGGGCACTAGCGGGAGTTACGAGCAGTACTTC.